This T cell receptor beta chain was sequenced in a study of T cell responses to AZD1222 COVID-19 vaccine. General study results and limits: As reported, nearly half of all spike-specific TCRs target variant regions that are unmutated.

With respect to this clone: The antigen is not known.

The data were produced by immunoSEQ multiplex PCR, yet TCRdb's version contains in-frame clones alone and is incomplete. The sample holds under 150,000 clones; less than 90% are singletons and the top ten take roughly 2.3%. The CDR3 sequence is 12 residues long. The V gene lost 3 bases and the J gene lost 3 bases, with 5 bases spanning the gap. The specimen was peripheral blood, collected on day 0 of AZD1222 vaccination. The chain is built from TRBV12-3 or TRBV12-4 and TRBJ1-2; the D is unclear. The TCR was taken from an adult in good health. CDR3 coding DNA: TGTGCCAGCAGTTTGGGTCACTATGGCTACACCTTC. Encoded protein: CASSLGHYGYTF.